Each of the 11 T cell receptor beta chains below was sequenced from the same sample in a study of cytomegalovirus exposure and HLA in healthy donors. PCR primers comprised 60 Vbeta and 13 Jbeta primers. Using immunoSEQ multiplex PCR, the repertoire was profiled, and TCRdb retains in-frame clones only, with some absent. The profile covers under 200,000 clones, with around 79% appearing a single time and over 12% taken by the ten largest. Sequenced input: PBMCs. Every receptor here comes from a man over 45 in good health and CMV-seropositive.

This chain joins TRBV4-2 and TRBJ2-1; D is perhaps TRBD2 (6 bases). This CDR3 has 15 amino acids. Germline V gives CDR1 LGHNA, CDR2 YNFKEQ. The V gene lost 2 bases and the J gene lost 8 bases, with 16 bases spanning the gap. CDR3 in amino acids: CASSQYGSRRYEQFF. The CDR3 DNA is TGTGCCAGCAGCCAATACGGGAGTCGGCGCTATGAGCAGTTCTTC.

The rearrangement joins TRBV25-1 to TRBJ1-2; D is uncertain. This CDR3 contains 13 residues. Germline V CDR1 and CDR2: MGHDK, SYGVNS. V lost 5 bases to trimming and J lost 2 bases, with 9 bases between them. The CDR3 DNA is TGTGCCAGCAGTCGGACTGAGAACTATGGCTACACCTTC. This codes for CASSRTENYGYTF.

The chain couples TRBV28 to TRBJ1-3; maybe TRBD1 (5 bases). The germline V gene encodes CDR1 MDHEN and CDR2 SYDVKM. The CDR3 length is 15 residues. V was cut by 6 bases and J by 9 bases, with 21 bases left in between. The CDR3 coding sequence is TGTGCCAGCAGGCTGGGACTCCTAACTCAGAGCACCATATATTTT. As protein: CASRLGLLTQSTIYF.

V usage is TRBV28 and J usage is TRBJ2-5; TRBD1 matches at 8 bases. V shed 5 bases and J 10 bases; nucleotides not matched to a gene: 15. The CDR3 is made up of 15 amino acids. Germline V gene data show CDR1 as MDHEN and CDR2 as SYDVKM. DNA of the CDR3: TGTGCCAGCAGTGGGACAGGTTCGCTGTCGGGAAACCAGTACTTC. Translated: CASSGTGSLSGNQYF.

The V gene is TRBV5-6, the J gene TRBJ2-7; D is perhaps TRBD1 (5 bases). From germline, CDR1 is SGHDT and CDR2 YYEEEE. The CDR3 covers 15 residues. Deletions cut 3 bases from V and 2 bases from J, with 15 bases between. CDR3 coding DNA: TGTGCCAGCAGCTCCCCCCCGGACACCCCCTACGAGCAGTACTTC. This encodes CASSSPPDTPYEQYF.

The CDR3 sequence: CASSPGTSGGSRETQYF. DNA of the CDR3: TGTGCCAGCAGCCCAGGGACTAGCGGGGGATCGAGGGAGACCCAGTACTTC. The rearrangement links TRBV5-4 to TRBJ2-5; TRBD2 agrees at 14 bases. CDR3 length: 17 residues. V lost 4 bases, J lost 5 bases, and 10 bases stayed unmatched. From germline, CDR1 is SGHNT and CDR2 YYREEE (reference sequence).

The chain carries TRBV7-9 and TRBJ2-5; D is uncertain. V lost 1 base and J 2 bases, leaving 5 bases between the germline ends. Germline loops: CDR1 SEHNR, CDR2 FQNEAQ (reference sequence). This CDR3 has 13 residues. The CDR3 reads CASSLVSQETQYF. CDR3 nucleotide sequence: TGTGCCAGCAGCTTAGTTTCGCAAGAGACCCAGTACTTC.

The chain combines TRBV5-1 with TRBJ2-3; TRBD1 agrees at 9 bases. Trimming at V came to 2 bases and at J to 6 bases, leaving 13 bases not matched to a gene. CDR3 length equals 17 residues. Germline CDR1 is SGHRS and CDR2 is YFSETQ. The CDR3 loop reads CASSLDPGTGFADTQYF. The DNA for the CDR3 is TGCGCCAGCAGCTTAGACCCCGGGACAGGGTTTGCGGATACGCAGTATTTT.

The chain combines TRBV6-1 with TRBJ2-7, with 7 bases that match TRBD1. Trimming at V came to 5 bases and at J to 2 bases, leaving 6 bases not matched to a gene. The CDR3 extends over 14 amino acids. The germline CDR1 and CDR2 sequences are MNHNS and SASEGT. In DNA, the CDR3 is TGTGCCAGCAGTCCAGGGGGATTCACCTACGAGCAGTACGTC. It codes for CASSPGGFTYEQYV.

A single count supports this clone. The chain couples TRBV5-1 to TRBJ1-3; maybe TRBD1 (5 bases). The germline gives CDR1 SGHRS, CDR2 YFSETQ. The length of the CDR3 is 12 residues. V was clipped by 7 bases and J by 9 bases, with 14 bases between them. This CDR3 is CASSTDGGTIYF. DNA of the CDR3: TGCGCCAGCTCCACGGACGGGGGCACCATATATTTT.

The chain joins TRBV5-1 to TRBJ1-4, with D perhaps TRBD1 (6 bases). The CDR3 sequence is 14 residues long. Trimming cost V 4 bases and J 7 bases, with 14 bases left between them. Germline assignment: CDR1 SGHRS and CDR2 YFSETQ. CDR3 sequence reads: CASSPGGRGEKLFF. CDR3 bases: TGCGCCAGCAGCCCCGGGGGGCGGGGTGAAAAACTGTTTTTT.